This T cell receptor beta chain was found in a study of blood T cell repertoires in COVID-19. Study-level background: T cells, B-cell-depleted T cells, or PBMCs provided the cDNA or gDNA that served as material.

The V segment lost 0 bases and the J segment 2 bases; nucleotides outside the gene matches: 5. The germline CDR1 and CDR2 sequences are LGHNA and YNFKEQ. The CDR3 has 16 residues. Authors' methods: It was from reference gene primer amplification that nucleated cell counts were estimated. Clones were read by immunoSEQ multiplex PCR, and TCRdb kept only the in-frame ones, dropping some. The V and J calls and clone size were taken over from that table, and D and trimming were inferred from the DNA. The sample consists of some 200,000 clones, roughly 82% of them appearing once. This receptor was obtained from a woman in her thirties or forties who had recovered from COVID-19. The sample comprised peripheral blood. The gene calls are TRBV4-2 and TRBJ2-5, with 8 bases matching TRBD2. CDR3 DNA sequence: TGTGCCAGCAGCCAAGAAGCCGGGGGGGAACAAGAGACCCAGTACTTC. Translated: CASSQEAGGEQETQYF.